The rows below give T cell receptor beta chains drawn from one sample of a study of shared clonotypes between healthy human individuals. Method: immunoSEQ multiplex PCR; TCRdb's copy keeps in-frame clones and lacks some. The sample consists of more than 2 million clones, approximately 95% of them appearing once. Sequencing was carried out using naive CD4+ T cells sorted from blood. These receptors were obtained from a man aged 18 to 29 in good health. Each CDR3 is given with its conserved first and last residue. The D gene is left open where the match is weak. Rows give clone size only sometimes, using once, few, many, or a class for an expanded clone.

J: TRBJ1-6; size: NA; length: 13; D: NA; V: TRBV5-1; CDR3: CASMSDENSPLHF; DNA: TGCGCCAGCATGAGCGACGAAAACTCACCCCTCCACTTT
J: TRBJ1-2; size: NA; length: 14; D: TRBD1; V: TRBV6-6; CDR3: CASSKTDRDYGYTF; DNA: TGTGCCAGCAGTAAGACCGACAGGGACTATGGCTACACCTTC
J: TRBJ2-3; size: few; length: 13; D: NA; V: TRBV5-1; CDR3: CASSLGSTDTQYF; DNA: TGCGCCAGCAGCTTGGGCAGCACAGATACGCAGTATTTT
J: TRBJ2-7; size: NA; length: 13; D: NA; V: TRBV19; CDR3: CASSTGFSGEQYF; DNA: TGTGCCAGTAGTACAGGGTTTTCGGGCGAGCAGTACTTC
J: TRBJ2-1; size: NA; length: 12; D: NA; V: TRBV28; CDR3: CASVSGTNEQFF; DNA: TGTGCCAGCGTGTCGGGGACGAATGAGCAGTTCTTC
J: TRBJ2-1; size: NA; length: 15; D: NA; V: TRBV6-5; CDR3: CASRYWRTSDNEQFF; DNA: TGTGCCAGCAGATACTGGAGGACCTCGGACAATGAGCAGTTCTTC
J: TRBJ2-5; size: NA; length: 15; D: NA; V: TRBV7-2; CDR3: CASSLGRGSQETQYF; DNA: TGTGCCAGCAGCTTAGGAAGGGGCTCTCAAGAGACCCAGTACTTC
J: TRBJ2-7; size: NA; length: 13; D: NA; V: TRBV29-1; CDR3: CSVGTRALYEQYF; DNA: TGCAGCGTTGGGACCAGGGCGCTCTACGAGCAGTACTTC
J: TRBJ2-1; size: NA; length: 13; D: NA; V: TRBV7-2; CDR3: CASSWTVSWEQFF; DNA: TGTGCCAGCAGCTGGACGGTCTCGTGGGAGCAGTTCTTC
J: TRBJ2-1; size: NA; length: 14; D: NA; V: TRBV5-1; CDR3: CASSLMDSTNEQFF; DNA: TGCGCCAGCAGCTTGATGGACAGCACCAATGAGCAGTTCTTC
J: TRBJ2-7; size: NA; length: 15; D: NA; V: TRBV10-3; CDR3: CAISDRSLSSYEQYF; DNA: TGTGCCATCAGTGATAGAAGCCTGAGCTCCTACGAGCAGTACTTC
J: TRBJ1-1; size: once; length: 15; D: NA; V: TRBV6-4; CDR3: CASSGEVPWNTEAFF; DNA: TGTGCCAGCAGTGGAGAGGTGCCTTGGAACACTGAAGCTTTCTTT
J: TRBJ1-1; size: NA; length: 13; D: NA; V: TRBV27; CDR3: CASRATGNTEAFF; DNA: TGTGCCAGCAGAGCGACGGGGAACACTGAAGCTTTCTTT
J: TRBJ1-1; size: once; length: 14; D: NA; V: TRBV19; CDR3: CASHSRGSGTEAFF; DNA: TGTGCCAGCCATTCCAGGGGTAGCGGCACTGAAGCTTTCTTT
J: TRBJ2-1; size: NA; length: 13; D: TRBD1; V: TRBV12-5; CDR3: CVTNRDSYNEQFF; DNA: TGTGTAACCAACCGGGACAGCTACAATGAGCAGTTCTTC
J: TRBJ2-6; size: NA; length: 16; D: TRBD1; V: TRBV25-1; CDR3: CASSAKQGSGANVLTF; DNA: TGTGCCAGCAGTGCAAAACAGGGGTCTGGGGCCAACGTCCTGACTTTC
J: TRBJ1-4; size: NA; length: 14; D: NA; V: TRBV30; CDR3: CAWSVSRTGEKLFF; DNA: TGTGCCTGGAGTGTATCGCGGACCGGGGAAAAACTGTTTTTT
J: TRBJ2-7; size: NA; length: 14; D: TRBD2; V: TRBV6-5; CDR3: CASTRTRLAYEQYF; DNA: TGTGCCAGCACCCGGACTAGGCTCGCCTACGAGCAGTACTTC
J: TRBJ2-1; size: NA; length: 15; D: NA; V: TRBV5-1; CDR3: CASRPGWGPYNEQFF; DNA: TGCGCCAGCAGGCCAGGGTGGGGCCCCTACAATGAGCAGTTCTTC
J: TRBJ2-7; size: NA; length: 13; D: TRBD1; V: TRBV6-1; CDR3: CATNGDRGHEQYF; DNA: TGTGCCACCAACGGGGACAGGGGACACGAGCAGTACTTC
J: TRBJ2-3; size: NA; length: 14; D: NA; V: TRBV7-9; CDR3: CASSLTIGTDTQYF; DNA: TGTGCCAGCAGCTTGACTATTGGGACAGATACGCAGTATTTT
J: TRBJ2-5; size: NA; length: 12; D: TRBD1; V: TRBV28; CDR3: CASTSRGKTQYF; DNA: TGTGCCAGCACCTCCAGGGGGAAGACCCAGTACTTC
J: TRBJ2-3; size: NA; length: 15; D: NA; V: TRBV9; CDR3: CASNPGGGGPDTQYF; DNA: TGTGCCAGCAACCCCGGCGGAGGGGGCCCAGATACGCAGTATTTT
J: TRBJ2-7; size: NA; length: 14; D: TRBD2; V: TRBV4-1; CDR3: CASSPTRLADEQYF; DNA: TGCGCCAGCAGCCCCACTCGACTAGCGGACGAGCAGTACTTC
J: TRBJ1-2; size: NA; length: 13; D: NA; V: TRBV25-1; CDR3: CASSEWAGYGYTF; DNA: TGTGCCAGCAGTGAATGGGCGGGCTATGGCTACACCTTC
J: TRBJ2-5; size: NA; length: 11; D: NA; V: TRBV6-5; CDR3: CASSRDFTQYF; DNA: TGTGCCAGCAGTCGGGACTTTACCCAGTACTTC
J: TRBJ2-3; size: NA; length: 11; D: NA; V: TRBV20-1; CDR3: CSTEGADTQYF; DNA: TGCAGTACCGAGGGGGCAGATACGCAGTATTTT
J: TRBJ2-3; size: once; length: 15; D: NA; V: TRBV7-8; CDR3: CASSLDLGKTDTQYF; DNA: TGTGCCAGCAGCTTAGATTTGGGGAAAACAGATACGCAGTATTTT
J: TRBJ1-2; size: NA; length: 15; D: TRBD1; V: TRBV7-8; CDR3: CASSSPGTGYYGYTF; DNA: TGTGCCAGCAGCTCCCCCGGGACAGGATACTATGGCTACACCTTC
J: TRBJ1-3; size: NA; length: 15; D: NA; V: TRBV10-3; CDR3: CAISVGSTSGNTIYF; DNA: TGTGCCATCAGTGTGGGCAGCACCTCTGGAAACACCATATATTTT
J: TRBJ2-7; size: NA; length: 16; D: NA; V: TRBV9; CDR3: CASSVATIKTVYEQYF; DNA: TGTGCCAGCAGCGTAGCTACGATTAAGACAGTCTACGAGCAGTACTTC
J: TRBJ2-7; size: NA; length: 14; D: TRBD1; V: TRBV30; CDR3: CAWSGGTGRPEQYF; DNA: TGTGCCTGGAGTGGAGGGACAGGGCGTCCCGAGCAGTACTTC
J: TRBJ2-1; size: NA; length: 16; D: TRBD2; V: TRBV12-5; CDR3: CASAPRPQRGYNEQFF; DNA: TGTGCTAGTGCCCCTCGTCCCCAGCGGGGCTACAATGAGCAGTTCTTC
J: TRBJ1-2; size: NA; length: 12; D: NA; V: TRBV10-2; CDR3: CASSERGNGYTF; DNA: TGCGCCAGCAGTGAACGGGGCAATGGCTACACCTTC
J: TRBJ2-3; size: once; length: 15; D: NA; V: TRBV18; CDR3: CASSPNGGRTDTQYF; DNA: TGTGCCAGCTCACCCAACGGGGGAAGAACAGATACGCAGTATTTT
J: TRBJ1-4; size: NA; length: 14; D: NA; V: TRBV28; CDR3: CASRRVATNEKLFF; DNA: TGTGCCAGCAGACGAGTTGCAACTAATGAAAAACTGTTTTTT
J: TRBJ1-5; size: NA; length: 15; D: TRBD1; V: TRBV7-9; CDR3: CASSTSGQGPQPQHF; DNA: TGTGCCAGCAGTACCTCGGGACAGGGACCTCAGCCCCAGCATTTT
J: TRBJ1-4; size: NA; length: 14; D: TRBD1; V: TRBV6-5; CDR3: CATRRDSWNEKLFF; DNA: TGTGCCACCCGGCGGGACAGCTGGAATGAAAAACTGTTTTTT
J: TRBJ1-3; size: NA; length: 11; D: NA; V: TRBV6-5; CDR3: CASRSGNTIYF; DNA: TGTGCCAGCAGGTCTGGAAACACCATATATTTT
J: TRBJ1-2; size: NA; length: 16; D: TRBD1; V: TRBV5-4; CDR3: CASSRPGQGASGGYTF; DNA: TGTGCCAGCAGCCGTCCGGGACAGGGGGCCTCGGGGGGCTACACCTTC
J: TRBJ1-1; size: once; length: 14; D: TRBD1; V: TRBV9; CDR3: CASSAGGKSTEAFF; DNA: TGTGCCAGCAGCGCAGGGGGCAAGAGCACTGAAGCTTTCTTT
J: TRBJ2-7; size: NA; length: 19; D: NA; V: TRBV5-1; CDR3: CASSQPGTAGTGRIYEQYF; DNA: TGCGCCAGCAGCCAACCCGGGACAGCCGGGACTGGTCGAATCTACGAGCAGTACTTC
J: TRBJ2-5; size: NA; length: 16; D: NA; V: TRBV23-1; CDR3: CASSQTAGPPLLTQYF; DNA: TGCGCCAGCAGTCAAACCGCCGGGCCACCCCTATTAACCCAGTACTTC